A selection of T cell receptor beta chains follows, all from one sample in a study of PD-L1 blockade in urothelial cancer. The table came from immunoSEQ multiplex PCR; TCRdb's copy has only in-frame clones and leaves some out. This table has about 63,000 clones, roughly 79% appearing once. Here the sequenced sample was PBMCs, taken around atezolizumab (anti-PD-L1) treatment. All receptors derive from a man aged 70 or older with urothelial cancer. Each CDR3 is given with its conserved first and last residue. A D gene is named only where the DNA matches it firmly. Size tells how often a clone was seen (once, few, many) or the class of an expanded clone, and some rows leave it out.

clone size	CDR3 length	V gene	D gene	J gene	CDR3 DNA	CDR3 protein
-	15	TRBV6-6	TRBD1	TRBJ1-5	TGTGCCAGCAGCGACACAGGGGGTGGCAATCAGCCCCAGCATTTT	CASSDTGGGNQPQHF
-	15	TRBV2	-	TRBJ1-5	TGTGCCAGCAGTGCGGGACAAGTCAGCAATCAGCCCCAGCATTTT	CASSAGQVSNQPQHF
-	15	TRBV4-1	-	TRBJ1-2	TGCGCCAGCAGCCAAGAAGGGGCCAGATACTATGGCTACACCTTC	CASSQEGARYYGYTF
few	14	TRBV5-1	TRBD1	TRBJ1-1	TGCGCCAGCAGCCCCCAGACAGGGGACACTGAAGCTTTCTTT	CASSPQTGDTEAFF
-	14	TRBV19	-	TRBJ1-5	TGTGCCAGTAGTAATCCAGCGAACAATCAGCCCCAGCATTTT	CASSNPANNQPQHF
-	16	TRBV5-6	-	TRBJ1-6	TGTGCCAGCAGCTTCCCCTCGGGGGGGAACGATTCACCCCTCCACTTT	CASSFPSGGNDSPLHF
-	15	TRBV11-2	-	TRBJ2-2	TGTGCCAGCAGCTTAGATGTCTCTAACACCGGGGAGCTGTTTTTT	CASSLDVSNTGELFF
-	14	TRBV12-5	TRBD1	TRBJ2-7	TGTGCTAGTGGTCAGTCAGGGGGCGCGGGTGAGCAGTACTTC	CASGQSGGAGEQYF
once	13	TRBV5-5	-	TRBJ2-7	TGTGCCAGCAGCCGGCCGGGTTCCTACGAGCAGTACTTC	CASSRPGSYEQYF
-	14	TRBV5-4	-	TRBJ1-2	TGTGCCAGCAGCCTGGACGGGGCTAACTATGGCTACACCTTC	CASSLDGANYGYTF
-	17	TRBV27	TRBD1	TRBJ2-5	TGTGCCAGCAGTTCTTATCCAGGACAGGGGGCAGGGGAGACCCAGTACTTC	CASSSYPGQGAGETQYF
-	14	TRBV10-3	TRBD2	TRBJ2-7	TGTGCCATCACCGGGACTAGCGGGAGTTACGAGCAGTACTTC	CAITGTSGSYEQYF
-	12	TRBV7-8	-	TRBJ1-1	TGTGCCAGCAGCCTCCAGGGAATTGAAGCTTTCTTT	CASSLQGIEAFF
-	15	TRBV11-2	-	TRBJ2-7	TGTGCCAGCAGCCAAGACCGAGGAACCTCCTACGAGCAGTACTTC	CASSQDRGTSYEQYF
-	14	TRBV11-3	-	TRBJ2-7	TGTGCCAGCAGCCCAGGGAGGGGGAGCTACGAGCAGTACTTC	CASSPGRGSYEQYF
-	14	TRBV7-9	-	TRBJ2-5	TGTGCCAGCAGCGCCACGGTTGTCACGGAGACCCAGTACTTC	CASSATVVTETQYF
once	17	TRBV7-6	TRBD2	TRBJ2-2	TGTGCCAGCAGGTCCGCGGGGGAACAGCCGAACACCGGGGAGCTGTTTTTT	CASRSAGEQPNTGELFF
-	14	TRBV5-1	TRBD1	TRBJ2-1	TGCGCCAGCAGCTTGACAGGGGTAGTTCATGAGCAGTTCTTC	CASSLTGVVHEQFF
few	17	TRBV7-9	TRBD2	TRBJ2-5	TGTGCCAGCAGCCCGTACTTAATGGGGGGGAGGCAAGAGACCCAGTACTTC	CASSPYLMGGRQETQYF
-	16	TRBV7-6	TRBD2	TRBJ2-5	TGTGCCAGCAGCCCCCAATTGAGAGCGGGGGGAAGGGCCCAGTACTTC	CASSPQLRAGGRAQYF
-	15	TRBV6-6	-	TRBJ2-1	TGTGCCAGCAGTGGAGGGAGTGGCAATTTAAATGAGCAGTTCTTC	CASSGGSGNLNEQFF
-	12	TRBV2	-	TRBJ1-6	TGTGCCAGCAGTGACAGTAATTCACCCCTCCACTTT	CASSDSNSPLHF
-	14	TRBV5-1	TRBD1	TRBJ2-7	TGCGCCAGCAGCGAGACAGGGAATGTCTACGAGCAGTACTTC	CASSETGNVYEQYF
few	12	TRBV6-1	-	TRBJ1-1	TGTGCCAGCAGTACACTAAGCAGTGAAGCTTTCTTT	CASSTLSSEAFF
-	14	TRBV12-2	-	TRBJ2-7	TGTGCAAGTCGCTTAAGAGAGACACCCCTCGAGCAGTACTTC	CASRLRETPLEQYF
-	15	TRBV6-6	TRBD1	TRBJ1-5	TGTGCCAGCAGCTCCCCCGGGACAGGTGACCAGCCCCAGCATTTT	CASSSPGTGDQPQHF
-	15	TRBV18	TRBD1	TRBJ1-1	TGTGCCAGCTCAGCGAGGGACAGGGGGCAGACTGAAGCTTTCTTT	CASSARDRGQTEAFF
-	14	TRBV19	TRBD1	TRBJ1-4	TGTGCCAGTAGTATCGCAGGGGGAAATGAAAAACTGTTTTTT	CASSIAGGNEKLFF
-	13	TRBV10-3	TRBD1	TRBJ1-1	TGTGCCGGACACGACAGGGAGGACACTGAAGCTTTCTTT	CAGHDREDTEAFF
-	14	TRBV7-9	TRBD1	TRBJ2-5	TGTGCCAGCAGCGTTGGGACAGTAAAAGAGACCCAGTACTTC	CASSVGTVKETQYF
-	14	TRBV9	-	TRBJ1-2	TGTGCCAGCAGCGTATCAAGACGGGGTGATGGCTACACCTTC	CASSVSRRGDGYTF
-	15	TRBV9	TRBD2	TRBJ2-7	TGTGCCAGCAGCGCTTCCGGGACGGGGGGATCCGAGCAGTACTTC	CASSASGTGGSEQYF
-	15	TRBV6-5	TRBD1	TRBJ1-4	TGTGCCAGCTCCGGGACAGGGGGCCTTAATGAAAAACTGTTTTTT	CASSGTGGLNEKLFF
few	14	TRBV19	-	TRBJ2-3	TGTGCCAGTAGAAGAGGTGGGGACTCAGATACGCAGTATTTT	CASRRGGDSDTQYF
-	12	TRBV9	-	TRBJ1-3	TGTGCCAGCGCGGGTTCTGGAAACACCATATATTTT	CASAGSGNTIYF
-	14	TRBV5-4	-	TRBJ1-2	TGTGCCAGCGGAAGAGGCGGGGTTACAAGTGGCTACACCTTC	CASGRGGVTSGYTF
few	16	TRBV9	TRBD1	TRBJ2-2	TGTGCCAGCAGCGCGACAGGGGGCAGGTTGACCGGGGAGCTGTTTTTT	CASSATGGRLTGELFF
many	14	TRBV5-1	-	TRBJ1-6	TGCGCCAGCAGCCCGAGGGCAGAGAATTCACCCCTCCACTTT	CASSPRAENSPLHF
-	15	TRBV5-4	TRBD1	TRBJ2-7	TGTGCCAGCAGCCCCCCCGGGACAGGGGGTGGAGAGCAGTACTTC	CASSPPGTGGGEQYF
-	15	TRBV7-8	TRBD1	TRBJ2-1	TGTGCCAGCAGCCCCCGGGACAGGGTGAACAATGAGCAGTTCTTC	CASSPRDRVNNEQFF
-	15	TRBV7-9	-	TRBJ2-1	TGTGCCAGCAGCCGAGACGGGAGCTCCTACAATGAGCAGTTCTTC	CASSRDGSSYNEQFF
-	14	TRBV11-3	-	TRBJ2-7	TGTGCCAGCAGCTTAGAAGTAGGGAGCCACGAGCAGTACTTC	CASSLEVGSHEQYF
-	15	TRBV29-1	-	TRBJ2-1	TGCAGCGTGGAAGGGACTTCTAAATCCTACAATGAGCAGTTCTTC	CSVEGTSKSYNEQFF
-	13	TRBV10-3	-	TRBJ2-4	TGTGCCATCAGTGATTCCCTGGGGCCTGAAATAAATTTC	CAISDSLGPEINF
-	16	TRBV5-4	TRBD2	TRBJ2-3	TGTGCCAGCAGCTCCGGACTAGCGGGGACCACAGATACGCAGTATTTT	CASSSGLAGTTDTQYF
-	18	TRBV2	TRBD1	TRBJ1-2	TGTGCCAGCAGTGAATCCCAAAGGGACAGGGGAAGAAACTATGGCTACACCTTC	CASSESQRDRGRNYGYTF
-	13	TRBV11-2	-	TRBJ1-2	TGTGCCAGCGGGGCCGCAGGGAACTATGGCTACACCTTC	CASGAAGNYGYTF
-	15	TRBV9	-	TRBJ1-2	TGTGCCAGCAGCCCCTGGGACACACGACCGTTCGGCTACACCTTC	CASSPWDTRPFGYTF
-	12	TRBV7-9	-	TRBJ2-7	TGTGCCAGCAGCGTCAAACTAGTGGAGCAGTACTTC	CASSVKLVEQYF
-	17	TRBV19	TRBD1	TRBJ1-5	TGTGCCAGTAAGATGGGGCAGGGGGGCTATAGCAATCAGCCCCAGCATTTT	CASKMGQGGYSNQPQHF
-	16	TRBV7-8	-	TRBJ2-3	TGTGCCAGCTTTCAAGGGACTCTCGGCCCAGGAGATACGCAGTATTTT	CASFQGTLGPGDTQYF
-	15	TRBV7-3	TRBD2	TRBJ2-5	TGTGCCAGCAGCTTCGCTAGCGGGGGCAAGGAGACCCAGTACTTC	CASSFASGGKETQYF
-	15	TRBV7-2	TRBD1	TRBJ1-3	TGTGCCAGCAGCTTCATGCAGGGGGCAGGAAACACCATATATTTT	CASSFMQGAGNTIYF
-	14	TRBV7-2	TRBD1	TRBJ1-2	TGTGCCAGCAGCTTTAACAGGGGTGACTATGGCTACACCTTC	CASSFNRGDYGYTF
-	13	TRBV7-2	-	TRBJ2-7	TGTGCCAGCACTTCCCCGGGGTCCTACGAGCAGTACTTC	CASTSPGSYEQYF
-	14	TRBV7-3	TRBD1	TRBJ2-7	TGTGCCAGCAGCTTAACGGGACAGGGGTACGAGCAGTACTTC	CASSLTGQGYEQYF
-	17	TRBV25-1	TRBD2	TRBJ2-1	TGTGCCAGCAGTCACGGCTGGCTAGCGGGAGTGTACAATGAGCAGTTCTTC	CASSHGWLAGVYNEQFF